The next 18 T cell receptor beta chains were all read from a single sample in a study of cytomegalovirus exposure and HLA in healthy donors. Clones were sequenced by immunoSEQ multiplex PCR, and TCRdb holds only the in-frame ones, with some missing. Among a few hundred thousand clones listed, 86% were seen once. The source material was PBMCs. These receptors all stem from a woman under 30 in good health and CMV-seronegative.

V usage is TRBV4-3 and J usage is TRBJ2-7, with 11 nucleotides matching TRBD1. The CDR3 runs 16 residues. Trimming at V came to 0 bases and at J to 5 bases, leaving 6 bases not matched to a gene. The germline gives CDR1 LGHNA, CDR2 YSLEER. This CDR3 reads CASSQDLGQGAHEQYF. CDR3 coding DNA: TGCGCCAGCAGCCAAGATCTAGGACAGGGGGCCCACGAGCAGTACTTC.

The V gene is TRBV18, the J gene TRBJ2-7; 8 positions match TRBD1. The CDR3 is 15 residues long. The germline CDR1 and CDR2 sequences are KGHSH and LQKENI. J gave up 4 bases and V 2 bases, and 7 bases lay outside the gene matches. The CDR3 DNA sequence: TGTGCCAGCTCACCAAGTAGGACAGGGAGATACGAGCAGTACTTC. This sequence encodes CASSPSRTGRYEQYF.

The chain couples TRBV4-3 to TRBJ1-4; 9 bases are a match to TRBD1. The ends lost 4 bases at V and 3 bases at J; junction bases unmatched: 6. This CDR3 has 16 amino acids. Per the germline V gene, CDR1 is LGHNA and CDR2 is YSLEER. In nucleotides, the CDR3 is TGCGCCAGCAGCCCTGGGACAGGGCGGGCTAATGAAAAACTGTTTTTT. Protein sequence: CASSPGTGRANEKLFF.

The chain links TRBV7-8 to TRBJ1-2; 7 bases fit TRBD1. With V trimmed by 5 bases and J by 8 bases, 11 bases remained unmatched. The CDR3 spans 14 residues. Germline-derived CDR1 and CDR2 are SGHVS and FQNEAQ. CDR3 protein: CASSTTETGRGYTF. For the CDR3, the DNA is TGTGCCAGCAGCACCACAGAGACAGGGAGGGGCTACACCTTC. Full variable domain (missing parts from reference TRBV7-8 and TRBJ1-2): GAGVSQSPRYKVAKRGQDVALRCDPISGHVSLFWYQQALGQGPEFLTYFQNEAQLDKSGLPSDRFFAERPEGSVSTLKIQRTQQEDSAVYLCASSTTETGRGYTFGSGTRLTVV.

This rearrangement joins TRBV5-6 to TRBJ2-7, with 8 bases fitting TRBD2. The CDR3 runs to 14 residues. Unmatched junction bases numbered 6, after V lost 2 bases and J lost 5 bases. Germline V CDR1 and CDR2: SGHDT, YYEEEE. The CDR3 coding sequence is TGTGCCAGCAGCTTCGGCCGGGGGGGACACGAGCAGTACTTC. It encodes CASSFGRGGHEQYF.

The genes are TRBV9 and TRBJ2-2; TRBD2 agrees at 14 bases. The CDR3 covers 18 residues. The ends lost 3 bases at V and 5 bases at J; junction bases unmatched: 9. Germline loops: CDR1 SGDLS, CDR2 YYNGEE. CDR3 region: CASSGPTSGRAGTGELFF. CDR3 DNA: TGTGCCAGCAGCGGCCCGACTAGCGGGAGGGCAGGGACCGGGGAGCTGTTTTTT.

The chain couples TRBV19 to TRBJ2-7; 13 bases line up with TRBD2. Germline V gene lookup returns CDR1 LNHDA and CDR2 SQIVND (reference sequence). With V trimmed by 5 bases and J by 3 bases, 7 bases remained unmatched. The CDR3 is 16 residues long. This CDR3 is CASSPRTSGSIYEQYF. Written as DNA, the CDR3 is TGTGCCAGTAGTCCACGGACTAGCGGGAGCATCTACGAGCAGTACTTC.

The rearrangement uses TRBV2 and TRBJ2-3, with D hard to call. V dropped 7 bases and J dropped 1 base, with 6 bases sitting between them. CDR1 SNHLY and CDR2 FYNNEI come from the germline V gene. The CDR3 is 12 amino acids. In DNA, the CDR3 is TGTGCCAGCACCCGGGGCACAGATACGCAGTATTTT. Translation gives CASTRGTDTQYF.

This rearrangement joins TRBV6-1 to TRBJ2-7; D ambiguous. Germline assignment: CDR1 MNHNS and CDR2 SASEGT. V lost 0 bases to trimming and J lost 4 bases, with 7 bases between them. The length of the CDR3 is 13 residues. CDR3 sequence reads: CASSEAQRYEQYF. The CDR3 nucleotides are TGTGCCAGCAGTGAAGCGCAGAGGTACGAGCAGTACTTC.

The CDR3 nucleotides are TGTGCCAGCAGCCCAGGGGACAGCAACCAAGAGACCCAGTACTTC. It encodes CASSPGDSNQETQYF. The V call is TRBV9, the J call TRBJ2-5, with 7 nucleotides matching TRBD1. This CDR3 region has 15 residues. The V gene's germline CDR1 is SGDLS and CDR2 YYNGEE. With 4 bases clipped from V and 0 bases from J, the junction kept 6 bases outside the gene matches.

The rearrangement links TRBV28 to TRBJ2-1; 10 bases fit TRBD2. The V gene's germline CDR1 is MDHEN and CDR2 SYDVKM. The CDR3 is 16 residues long. Unmatched junction bases numbered 13, after V lost 6 bases and J lost 8 bases. The CDR3 here is CASRSSGSLLGDEQFF. The CDR3 DNA reads as TGTGCCAGCAGATCTAGCGGGAGCCTTCTCGGCGATGAGCAGTTCTTC.

The chain is built from TRBV28 and TRBJ2-7; weak D call: TRBD2 (7 bases). This CDR3 contains 16 residues. The V gene's germline CDR1 is MDHEN and CDR2 SYDVKM. Trimming took 5 bases from V and 4 from J, leaving 21 bases between them. The CDR3 reads CASSRGGRAQGYEQYF. Here the CDR3 DNA reads TGTGCCAGCAGTCGAGGGGGGAGGGCCCAGGGGTACGAGCAGTACTTC.

The chain recombines TRBV28 with TRBJ2-2; 8 nucleotides agree with TRBD1. Trimming removed 7 bases from V and 1 base from J; junction bases left unmatched: 11. Per germline, CDR1 MDHEN and CDR2 SYDVKM. This CDR3 has 17 amino acids. Written as DNA, the CDR3 is TGTGCCAGCAACCCGGACAGGGTGGGAATGAACACCGGGGAGCTGTTTTTT. Protein sequence: CASNPDRVGMNTGELFF.

This clone is a singleton in its sample. This chain links TRBV27 with TRBJ1-2, with 8 bases identical to TRBD1. CDR3 length: 13 amino acids. The V gene end was trimmed by 6 bases and the J gene end by 2 bases; junction bases not matched to a gene: 2. CDR1 is MNHEY, CDR2 SMNVEV, per germline (reference sequence). The CDR3 spells CASSNRGNYGYTF. For the CDR3, the DNA is TGTGCCAGCAGCAACAGGGGGAACTATGGCTACACCTTC.

The chain uses TRBV2 and TRBJ2-7; 10 bases are shared with TRBD2. The CDR3 contains 15 residues. With V trimmed by 2 bases and J by 6 bases, 7 bases remained unmatched. Germline lookup yields CDR1 SNHLY and CDR2 FYNNEI. The CDR3 sequence: CASSETTSGALEQYF. The CDR3 nucleotides read TGTGCCAGCAGTGAAACTACTAGCGGGGCTCTCGAGCAGTACTTC.

V gene TRBV9 combines with J gene TRBJ1-2; 7 bases line up with TRBD1. CDR1 and CDR2 (germline): SGDLS, YYNGEE. J was trimmed by 5 bases and V by 5 bases; bases with no gene match: 12. The CDR3 has 15 residues. This chain's CDR3 is CASSGQGQELYGYTF. The DNA of the CDR3 is TGTGCCAGCAGTGGCCAAGGACAGGAGTTATATGGCTACACCTTC. The full variable domain, its missing parts supplied by reference TRBV9 and TRBJ1-2, is DSGVTQTPKHLITATGQRVTLRCSPRSGDLSVYWYQQSLDQGLQFLIQYYNGEERAKGNILERFSAQQFPDLHSELNLSSLELGDSALYFCASSGQGQELYGYTFGSGTRLTVV.

The gene calls are TRBV5-1 and TRBJ2-2, with D perhaps matching TRBD1 (6 bases). The CDR3 runs 15 residues. V lost 4 bases to trimming and J lost 0 bases, with 10 bases between them. Per germline, CDR1 SGHRS and CDR2 YFSETQ. The CDR3 is CASSGGQTNTGELFF. CDR3 DNA: TGCGCCAGCAGCGGTGGACAGACGAACACCGGGGAGCTGTTTTTT.

The chain uses TRBV7-2 and TRBJ1-5; D unclear. CDR3 size: 13 residues. Germline loops: CDR1 SGHTA, CDR2 FQGNSA. The V gene lost 2 bases and the J gene lost 5 bases, with 7 bases spanning the gap. The CDR3 DNA reads as TGTGCCAGCAGCTTATGGGCAGATCAGCCCCAGCATTTT. This codes for CASSLWADQPQHF.